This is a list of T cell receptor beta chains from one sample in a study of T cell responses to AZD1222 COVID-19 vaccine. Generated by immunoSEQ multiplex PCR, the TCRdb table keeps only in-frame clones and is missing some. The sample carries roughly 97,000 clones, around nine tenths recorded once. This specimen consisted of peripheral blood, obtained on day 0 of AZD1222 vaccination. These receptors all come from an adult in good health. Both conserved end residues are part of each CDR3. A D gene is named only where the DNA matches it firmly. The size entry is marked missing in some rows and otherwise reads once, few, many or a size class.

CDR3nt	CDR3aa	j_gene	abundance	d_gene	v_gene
TGTGCCAGCCGCTGGACTAGCGGGGGTTTATCCTACAATGAGCAGTTCTTC	CASRWTSGGLSYNEQFF	TRBJ2-1	.	TRBD2	TRBV19
TGTGCCAGCAGCCAAGAGCCCTTGACAGGGAATTATCAGCCCCAGCATTTT	CASSQEPLTGNYQPQHF	TRBJ1-5	.	TRBD1	TRBV4-2
TGTGCCAGCAGTTTATTCGGCAATAGCAATCAGCCCCAGCATTTT	CASSLFGNSNQPQHF	TRBJ1-5	.	.	TRBV27
TGTGCCAGCAGCCACAGGGGAGGGGGCAACGCGGCCACTGAAGCTTTCTTT	CASSHRGGGNAATEAFF	TRBJ1-1	.	TRBD1	TRBV14
TGTGCCAGCTCACCACCGGGCAGTGCAAGAGAAGATACTGAAGCTTTCTTT	CASSPPGSAREDTEAFF	TRBJ1-1	.	.	TRBV18
TGTGCCAGCAGCTTTAGAGGTGGGTACGAGCAGTACTTC	CASSFRGGYEQYF	TRBJ2-7	.	.	TRBV11-1
TGTGCCAGCAGTTTGCGGATCTATGGCTACACCTTC	CASSLRIYGYTF	TRBJ1-2	.	.	TRBV28
TGTGCCTGGAGTGACGATGTCGGGCCTGGAAACACCATATATTTT	CAWSDDVGPGNTIYF	TRBJ1-3	.	.	TRBV30
TGTGCCATTTTAGGGGATAAGGAGGAGCAGTACTTC	CAILGDKEEQYF	TRBJ2-7	.	.	TRBV28
TGTGCCAGCAGCGCCGCCCCAGGGGGCGCCCCCTACGAGCAGTACTTC	CASSAAPGGAPYEQYF	TRBJ2-7	.	TRBD1	TRBV9
TGTGCCTGGAGTCGGGGTATGAACACTGAAGCTTTCTTT	CAWSRGMNTEAFF	TRBJ1-1	.	.	TRBV30
TGTGCCAGCAGTTCTAGGCTAGCGGGGTCAGATACGCAGTATTTT	CASSSRLAGSDTQYF	TRBJ2-3	.	TRBD2	TRBV28
TGTGCCAGCAGTCCAAGACAGGGATTGGGTTCACCCCTCCACTTT	CASSPRQGLGSPLHF	TRBJ1-6	.	TRBD1	TRBV27
TGTGCCAGCAGTCCAGGGGAGGGTCAGCCCCAGCATTTT	CASSPGEGQPQHF	TRBJ1-5	.	.	TRBV12-3/TRBV12-4
TGTGCCAGCAGCGCGAGTTGGGCAGATACGCAGTATTTT	CASSASWADTQYF	TRBJ2-3	once	.	TRBV7-9
TGCGCCAGCAGCTTGGTACAGGGTTCTCTAGGCTACACCTTC	CASSLVQGSLGYTF	TRBJ1-2	.	.	TRBV5-1
TGTGCCAGCAGCGTCACAGGAGACCCCTACGAGCAGTACTTC	CASSVTGDPYEQYF	TRBJ2-7	.	.	TRBV9
TGCAGCGTTGCCTGGACAGGGGGCCCAGAGACCCAGTACTTC	CSVAWTGGPETQYF	TRBJ2-5	once	TRBD1	TRBV29-1
TGCGCCAGCAGTTTCCAGGGAAAAGACACTGAAGCTTTCTTT	CASSFQGKDTEAFF	TRBJ1-1	.	.	TRBV4-1
TGCAGCGTTGAGAGGGGCAACCAAGAGACCCAGTACTTC	CSVERGNQETQYF	TRBJ2-5	few	.	TRBV29-1
TGTGCCAGCAGTTTAGCCGAGGATAAGCCCCAGCATTTT	CASSLAEDKPQHF	TRBJ1-5	.	.	TRBV12-3/TRBV12-4
TGTGCCAGTGTAACGGGACAGGGGAACTATGGCTACACCTTC	CASVTGQGNYGYTF	TRBJ1-2	.	TRBD1	TRBV28
TGTGCCAGCAGCGCCGCCGGGTCTTCGTGGTATGGCTACACCTTC	CASSAAGSSWYGYTF	TRBJ1-2	.	.	TRBV9
TGTGCCATCAGTTACAGGGCCCAATTCGTCTATGGCTACACCTTC	CAISYRAQFVYGYTF	TRBJ1-2	.	.	TRBV10-3
TGTGCCAGCAGCCCCGGGTGGGGCACTGAAGCTTTCTTT	CASSPGWGTEAFF	TRBJ1-1	.	.	TRBV5-5
TGTGCCAGCAGCTTGGTAGGGACAGGGTCCTACGAGCAGTACTTC	CASSLVGTGSYEQYF	TRBJ2-7	few	TRBD1	TRBV5-6
TGTGCCAGTAGAACTCCGGGACTAACCTACGAGCAGTACTTC	CASRTPGLTYEQYF	TRBJ2-7	.	TRBD2	TRBV19
TGTGCCAGCAGCCCTACATCGGCAACTAATGAAAAACTGTTTTTT	CASSPTSATNEKLFF	TRBJ1-4	.	.	TRBV4-2
TGCAGCGTTGGGACAGGGTTCGGGAATCAGCCCCAGCATTTT	CSVGTGFGNQPQHF	TRBJ1-5	.	TRBD1	TRBV29-1
TGTGCCAGCAGTCCGAGGGACAGGCGGACCTACAATGAGCAGTTCTTC	CASSPRDRRTYNEQFF	TRBJ2-1	.	TRBD1	TRBV27
TGTGCCAGCAGCCAGTTTGCCGGGAGAAAGTCCTCAGAGGGCACCGGGGAGCTGTTTTTT	CASSQFAGRKSSEGTGELFF	TRBJ2-2	.	.	TRBV3-1/TRBV3-2
TGCGCCAGCAGCTCCGGGACAGGGATATCAAACACTGAAGCTTTCTTT	CASSSGTGISNTEAFF	TRBJ1-1	.	TRBD1	TRBV5-1
TGTGCCAGCAGCCCTCTACAGGGGGCGAGTGGCTACACCTTC	CASSPLQGASGYTF	TRBJ1-2	.	TRBD1	TRBV7-9
TGTGCCAGCAGTTTATATCGGGTTGGTGCAGATACGCAGTATTTT	CASSLYRVGADTQYF	TRBJ2-3	.	.	TRBV27
TGTGCCAGCAGCCAAGGTGAACAGGGGGCGCGTGGAAACACCATATATTTT	CASSQGEQGARGNTIYF	TRBJ1-3	few	TRBD1	TRBV4-2
TGCGCCAGCAGCCGGGGAGACACTAACACCGGGGAGCTGTTTTTT	CASSRGDTNTGELFF	TRBJ2-2	.	.	TRBV4-1
TGTGCCAGCAGTGTAAGGACAGGGGACTACGAGCAGTACTTC	CASSVRTGDYEQYF	TRBJ2-7	.	TRBD1	TRBV2
TGTGCCACGGGACGTAGCACAGATACGCAGTATTTT	CATGRSTDTQYF	TRBJ2-3	.	.	TRBV28
TGTGCCACCAGTGATTTTGGCTATGCATACACAGATACGCAGTATTTT	CATSDFGYAYTDTQYF	TRBJ2-3	.	.	TRBV24-1
TGTGCCAGCAGTCATCCCACAGGGTTTGTCTATGGCTACACCTTC	CASSHPTGFVYGYTF	TRBJ1-2	once	.	TRBV2
TGTGCCAGCACGGGGGCTAGACCTGAAGCTTTCTTT	CASTGARPEAFF	TRBJ1-1	.	.	TRBV28
TGTGCCAGCAGCCCCCTTGGCCTTAACAATGAGCAGTTCTTC	CASSPLGLNNEQFF	TRBJ2-1	.	.	TRBV7-2
TGTGCCAGTACCGAATTCCCGGGACAGGGCCTAATACATGGCTACACCTTC	CASTEFPGQGLIHGYTF	TRBJ1-2	.	TRBD1	TRBV19
TGTGCCAGCTCACAGGGGCCGAACACTGAAGCTTTCTTT	CASSQGPNTEAFF	TRBJ1-1	.	.	TRBV18
TGTGCCAGCAGTGCCCCCGGGACCACCGAGCAGTACTTC	CASSAPGTTEQYF	TRBJ2-7	.	.	TRBV28
TGTGCCAGCAGTAGAAGGGGGTCTGAAGCTTTCTTT	CASSRRGSEAFF	TRBJ1-1	.	.	TRBV6-5
TGTGCCACCAATGACAGGCCCTACGAGCAGTACTTC	CATNDRPYEQYF	TRBJ2-7	.	.	TRBV2
TGTGCCATCAGTGAATGGGCGGATGGCTACACCTTC	CAISEWADGYTF	TRBJ1-2	.	.	TRBV10-3